This paragraph reports one T cell receptor (beta chain). Other DNA sequences in the same sample also yield this CDR3. This CDR3 is 13 amino acids long. Trimming stripped 1 base from V and 7 bases from J, with 5 bases between. Germline loops: CDR1 SEHNR, CDR2 FQNEAQ (reference sequence). This entry is derived from a study of shared clonotypes between healthy human individuals. The repertoire was sequenced with immunoSEQ multiplex PCR; TCRdb's copy has only in-frame clones and lacks some. The data show about 2.4 million clones, 90% to 95% seen once. The chain couples TRBV7-9 to TRBJ1-6; D might be TRBD1 (5 bases). Sequences were obtained from naive CD4+ T cells from PBMCs. Subset defined: CD45RA+ positively selected. This clonotype was sampled from a man between 18 and 35 years old in good health. Some clones in this sample may be carry-over from other donors' samples. CDR3 sequence reads: CASSLEGNSPLHF. The CDR3 DNA reads as TGTGCCAGCAGCTTAGAGGGGAATTCACCCCTCCACTTT.